This T cell receptor (beta chain) originates from a study of shared clonotypes between healthy human individuals. Findings and caveats of the study: Genetic and exposure-history diversity was limited by the few donors. Generation probabilities were higher for clonotypes shared across all four sorted-subset donors than for unshared ones. Deeper or shallower sequencing was expected to change how clonotypes are shared among donors.

About this clone itself: The target antigen is unknown.

On sorted subsets, replicate PCRs used 200 to 250 ng DNA, or tens of thousands of T cell genomes. Sequencing used immunoSEQ multiplex PCR; TCRdb keeps in-frame clones, though not all of them. The table lists hundreds of thousands of clones, around 96% of them singletons. V lost 1 base and J 7 bases, leaving 4 bases between the germline ends. Germline lookup yields CDR1 SEHNR and CDR2 FQNEAQ (reference sequence). This CDR3 is 12 amino acids long. CD8 cells regarded as naive lacked CD45RO, were positively chosen for CCR7, and omitted terminally differentiated effector memory CD45RA+ cells. The chain recombines TRBV7-9 with TRBJ2-2; no firm D call. This TCR was recovered from a man aged 30-40 years in good health. Source material: naive CD8+ T cells sorted from blood. This CDR3 reads CASSLGLGELFF. The DNA for the CDR3 is TGTGCCAGCAGCTTAGGCCTCGGGGAGCTGTTTTTT.